The clone carrying this TCR beta chain was seen at least ten times. Its target is not known. These data come from a study of T cells in Graves' hyperthyroidism and ophthalmopathy. RNA transcripts were the template for amplifying TCR beta CDR3 regions. When the TCR CDR3 underwent first-round RT-PCR, the HTBI primer set was used. TCRdb reprocessed the multiplex PCR reads via MiXCR and lists one record per CDR3 protein. Of about 350,000 distinct CDR3 sequences in the sample, approximately 14% were seen once. Study conclusions and caveats: Ophthalmopathy, which appeared later, was predicted by the model a median roughly 6.4 months before onset.

The CDR3 is 16 amino acids. The germline gives CDR1 SNHLY, CDR2 FYNNEI. With 4 bases clipped from V and 4 bases from J, the junction kept 8 bases outside the gene matches. The study enrolled patients aged 18 to 65 with newly diagnosed hyperthyroidism of under 2 months' duration. Uncontrolled infection, other autoimmune disease, pregnancy or lactation disqualified patients from enrolment. The sample taken for sequencing was blood. This rearrangement joins TRBV2 to TRBJ2-7; 12 bases match TRBD2. This TCR was recovered from a woman in her 30s with Graves' hyperthyroidism. CDR3 DNA sequence: TGTGCCAGCAGTGGAGAACTAGCGGGAGGTTCTTACGAGCAGTACTTC. This gives the protein CASSGELAGGSYEQYF.